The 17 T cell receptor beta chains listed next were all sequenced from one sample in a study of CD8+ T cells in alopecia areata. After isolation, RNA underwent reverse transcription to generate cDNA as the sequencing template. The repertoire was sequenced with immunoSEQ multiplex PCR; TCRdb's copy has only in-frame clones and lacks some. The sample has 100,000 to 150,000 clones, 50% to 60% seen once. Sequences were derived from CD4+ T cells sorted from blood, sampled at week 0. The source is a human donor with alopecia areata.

This CDR3 reads CASARNSYNEQFF. In DNA form, the CDR3 reads TGTGCCAGCGCCAGGAACTCCTACAATGAGCAGTTCTTC. The J gene is TRBJ2-1, the V gene TRBV7-2; D gene ambiguous. V shed 8 bases and J shed 0 bases, with 8 bases lying between them. Germline V gene lookup returns CDR1 SGHTA and CDR2 FQGNSA. This CDR3 has 13 residues.

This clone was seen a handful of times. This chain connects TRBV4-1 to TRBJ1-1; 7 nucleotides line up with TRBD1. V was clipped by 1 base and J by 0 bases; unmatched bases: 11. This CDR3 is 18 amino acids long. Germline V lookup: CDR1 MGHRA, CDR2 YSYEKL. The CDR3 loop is CASSQVGVGRGLNTEAFF. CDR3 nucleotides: TGCGCCAGCAGCCAAGTTGGGGTGGGCAGGGGGTTGAACACTGAAGCTTTCTTT.

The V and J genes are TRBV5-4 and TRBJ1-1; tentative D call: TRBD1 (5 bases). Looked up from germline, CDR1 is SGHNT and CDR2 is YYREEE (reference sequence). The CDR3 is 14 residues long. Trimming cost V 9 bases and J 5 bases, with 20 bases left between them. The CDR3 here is CAIRSGAAQTEAFF. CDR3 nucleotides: TGTGCCATCCGCAGTGGGGCAGCTCAGACTGAAGCTTTCTTT. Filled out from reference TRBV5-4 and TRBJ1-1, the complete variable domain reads ETGVTQSPTHLIKTRGQQVTLRCSSQSGHNTVSWYQQALGQGPQFIFQYYREEENGRGNFPPRFSGLQFPNYSSELNVNALELDDSALYLCAIRSGAAQTEAFFGQGTRLTVV.

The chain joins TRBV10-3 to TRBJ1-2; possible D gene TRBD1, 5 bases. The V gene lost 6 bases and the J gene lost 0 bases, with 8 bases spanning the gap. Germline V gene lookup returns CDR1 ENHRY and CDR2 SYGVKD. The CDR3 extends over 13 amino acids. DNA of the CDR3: TGTGCCATCAGCCAGGGTGCTAACTATGGCTACACCTTC. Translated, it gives CAISQGANYGYTF.

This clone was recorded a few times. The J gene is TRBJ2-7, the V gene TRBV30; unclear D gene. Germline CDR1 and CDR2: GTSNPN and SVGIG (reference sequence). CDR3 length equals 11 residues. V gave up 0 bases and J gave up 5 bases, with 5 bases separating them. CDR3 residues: CAWSVSDEQYF. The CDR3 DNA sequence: TGTGCCTGGAGTGTATCCGACGAGCAGTACTTC.

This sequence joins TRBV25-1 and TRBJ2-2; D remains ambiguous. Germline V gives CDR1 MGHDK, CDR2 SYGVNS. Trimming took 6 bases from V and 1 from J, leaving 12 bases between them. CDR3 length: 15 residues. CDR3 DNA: TGTGCCAGCAGCTTGGGCCTCGGGAACACCGGGGAGCTGTTTTTT. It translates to CASSLGLGNTGELFF.

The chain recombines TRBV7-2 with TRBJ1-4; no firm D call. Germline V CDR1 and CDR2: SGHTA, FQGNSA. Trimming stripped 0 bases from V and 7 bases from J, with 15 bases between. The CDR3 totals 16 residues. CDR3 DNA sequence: TGTGCCAGCAGCTTAGCGTGGGTCGGGGAGGGTGAAAAACTGTTTTTT. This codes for CASSLAWVGEGEKLFF.

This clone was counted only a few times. Here the CDR3 reads CASSLVGYNSPLHF. CDR3 DNA: TGCGCCAGCAGCTTGGTTGGCTATAATTCACCCCTCCACTTT. This rearrangement joins TRBV5-1 to TRBJ1-6; D is ambiguous. Trimming cost V 0 bases and J 3 bases, with 4 bases left between them. Germline V gene lookup returns CDR1 SGHRS and CDR2 YFSETQ. The CDR3 is 14 residues long. Using reference TRBV5-1 and TRBJ1-6 for the parts outside the CDR3, the full variable domain is KAGVTQTPRYLIKTRGQQVTLSCSPISGHRSVSWYQQTPGQGLQFLFEYFSETQRNKGNFPGRFSGRQFSNSRSEMNVSTLELGDSALYLCASSLVGYNSPLHFGNGTRLTVT.

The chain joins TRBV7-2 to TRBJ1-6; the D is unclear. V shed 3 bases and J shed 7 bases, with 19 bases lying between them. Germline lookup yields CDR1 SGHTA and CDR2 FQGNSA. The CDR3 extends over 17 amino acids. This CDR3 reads CASSLETRVSPNSPLHF. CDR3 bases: TGTGCCAGCAGCTTGGAGACCCGGGTATCGCCGAATTCACCCCTCCACTTT.

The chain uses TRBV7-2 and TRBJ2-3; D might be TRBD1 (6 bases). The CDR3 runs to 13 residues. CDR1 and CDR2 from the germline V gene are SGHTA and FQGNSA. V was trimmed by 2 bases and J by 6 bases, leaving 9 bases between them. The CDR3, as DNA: TGTGCCAGCAGCTTAAATACAGGGGATACGCAGTATTTT. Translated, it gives CASSLNTGDTQYF.

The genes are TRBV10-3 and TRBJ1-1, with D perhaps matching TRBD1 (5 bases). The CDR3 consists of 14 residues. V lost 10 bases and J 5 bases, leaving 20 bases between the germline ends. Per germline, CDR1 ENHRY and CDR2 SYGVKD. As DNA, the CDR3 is TGTGCCACCGCGGAGCGGGGGGGAGAGACTGAAGCTTTCTTT. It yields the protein CATAERGGETEAFF.

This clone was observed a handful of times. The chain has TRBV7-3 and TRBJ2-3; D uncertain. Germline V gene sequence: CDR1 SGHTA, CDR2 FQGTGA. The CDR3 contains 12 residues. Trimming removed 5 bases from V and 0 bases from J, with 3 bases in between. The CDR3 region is CASSQSTDTQYF. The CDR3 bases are TGTGCCAGCAGCCAAAGCACAGATACGCAGTATTTT.

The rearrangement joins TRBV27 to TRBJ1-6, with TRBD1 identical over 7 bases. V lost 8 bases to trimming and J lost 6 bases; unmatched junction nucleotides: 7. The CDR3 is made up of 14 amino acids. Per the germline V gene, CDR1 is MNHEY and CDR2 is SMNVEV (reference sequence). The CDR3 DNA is TGTGCCAGCGCTAGGGGACAGACTAATTCACCCCTCCACTTT. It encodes CASARGQTNSPLHF.

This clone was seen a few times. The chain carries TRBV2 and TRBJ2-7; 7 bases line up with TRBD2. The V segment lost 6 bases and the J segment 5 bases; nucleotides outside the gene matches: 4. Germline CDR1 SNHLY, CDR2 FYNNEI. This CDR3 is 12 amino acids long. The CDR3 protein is CASRIGGNEQYF. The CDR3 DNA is TGTGCCAGCAGGATCGGGGGGAACGAGCAGTACTTC.

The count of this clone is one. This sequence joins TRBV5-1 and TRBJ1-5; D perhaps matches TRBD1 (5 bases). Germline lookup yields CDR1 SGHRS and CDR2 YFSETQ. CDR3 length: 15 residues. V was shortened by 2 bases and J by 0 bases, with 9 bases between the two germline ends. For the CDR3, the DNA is TGCGCCAGCAGCTTTTCTGACAGTAGCAATCAGCCCCAGCATTTT. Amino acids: CASSFSDSSNQPQHF.

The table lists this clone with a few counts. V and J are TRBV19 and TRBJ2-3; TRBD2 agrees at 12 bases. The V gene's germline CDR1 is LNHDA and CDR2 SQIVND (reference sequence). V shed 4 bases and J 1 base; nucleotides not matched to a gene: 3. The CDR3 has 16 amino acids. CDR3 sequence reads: CASSRTSGVGTDTQYF. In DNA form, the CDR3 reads TGTGCCAGTAGTAGGACTAGCGGGGTCGGCACAGATACGCAGTATTTT.

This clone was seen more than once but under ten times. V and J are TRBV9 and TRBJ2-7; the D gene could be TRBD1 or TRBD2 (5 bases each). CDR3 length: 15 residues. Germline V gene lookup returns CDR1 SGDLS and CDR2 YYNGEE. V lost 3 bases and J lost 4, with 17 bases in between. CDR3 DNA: TGTGCCAGCAGCGGGGGCGCCACGGGAAGATACGAGCAGTACTTC. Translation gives CASSGGATGRYEQYF.